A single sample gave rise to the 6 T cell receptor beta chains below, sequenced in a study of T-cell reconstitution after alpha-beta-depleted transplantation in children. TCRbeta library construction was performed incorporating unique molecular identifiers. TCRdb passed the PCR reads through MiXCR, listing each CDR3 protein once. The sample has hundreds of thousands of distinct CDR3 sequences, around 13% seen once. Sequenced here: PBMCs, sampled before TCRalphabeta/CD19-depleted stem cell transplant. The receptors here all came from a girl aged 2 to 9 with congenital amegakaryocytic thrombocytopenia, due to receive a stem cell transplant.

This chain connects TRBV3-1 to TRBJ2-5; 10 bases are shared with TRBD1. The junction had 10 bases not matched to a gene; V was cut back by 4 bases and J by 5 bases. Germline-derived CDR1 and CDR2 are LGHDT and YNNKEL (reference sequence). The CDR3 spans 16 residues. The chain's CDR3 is CASSPAGTGVMETQYF. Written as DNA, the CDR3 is TGTGCCAGCAGCCCCGCCGGGACAGGGGTTATGGAGACCCAGTACTTC.

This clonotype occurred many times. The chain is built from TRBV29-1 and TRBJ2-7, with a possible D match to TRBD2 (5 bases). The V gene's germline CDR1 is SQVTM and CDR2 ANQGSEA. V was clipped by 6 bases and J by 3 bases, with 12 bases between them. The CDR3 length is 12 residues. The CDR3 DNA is TGCAGCGTAGGGCAGGACTTCTACGAGCAGTACTTC. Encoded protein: CSVGQDFYEQYF.

The CDR3 reads CSTRGQGRTEAFF. CDR3 coding DNA: TGCAGCACTCGCGGACAGGGAAGGACTGAAGCTTTCTTT. The chain is built from TRBV29-1 and TRBJ1-1, with 8 bases that match TRBD1. Germline trimming cut 8 bases from V and 5 bases from J; bases unmatched to any gene: 10. From germline, CDR1 is SQVTM and CDR2 ANQGSEA. CDR3 length: 13 residues.

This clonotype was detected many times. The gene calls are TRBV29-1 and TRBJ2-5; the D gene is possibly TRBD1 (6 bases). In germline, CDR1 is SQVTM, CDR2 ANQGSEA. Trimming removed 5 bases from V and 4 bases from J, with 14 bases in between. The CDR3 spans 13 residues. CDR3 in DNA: TGCAGCGTTTCGACAGGTTCGTCAGAGACCCAGTACTTC. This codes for CSVSTGSSETQYF. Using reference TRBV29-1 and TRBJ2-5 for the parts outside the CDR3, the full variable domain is SAVISQKPSRDICQRGTSLTIQCQVDSQVTMMFWYRQQPGQSLTLIATANQGSEATYESGFVIDKFPISRPNLTFSTLTVSNMSPEDSSIYLCSVSTGSSETQYFGPGTRLLVL.

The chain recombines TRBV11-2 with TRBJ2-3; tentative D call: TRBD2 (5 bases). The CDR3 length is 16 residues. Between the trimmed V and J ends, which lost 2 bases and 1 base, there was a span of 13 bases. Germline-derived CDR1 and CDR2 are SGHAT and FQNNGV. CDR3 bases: TGTGCCAGCAGCTTAACGGCGGCGGGCGGCACAGATACGCAGTATTTT. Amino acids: CASSLTAAGGTDTQYF.

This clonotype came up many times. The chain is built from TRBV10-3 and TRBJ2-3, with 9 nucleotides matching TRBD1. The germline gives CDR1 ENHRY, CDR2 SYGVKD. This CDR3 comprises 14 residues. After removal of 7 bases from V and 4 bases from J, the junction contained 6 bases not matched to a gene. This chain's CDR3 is CAIMGQGGPDTQYF. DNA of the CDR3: TGTGCCATCATGGGACAGGGCGGGCCAGATACGCAGTATTTT.